One and the same sample provided the 26 T cell receptor beta chains below, sequenced in a study of Tregs in tolerant kidney transplant recipients. Repertoires were generated with immunoSEQ multiplex PCR, while TCRdb's copy carries only in-frame clones and drops some. This table has approximately 65,000 clones, 84% appearing once. Sequences were obtained from CD4+ T cells from blood. These receptor sequences come from a human donor in good health.

The genes are TRBV6-4 and TRBJ2-2; TRBD2 agrees at 13 bases. V dropped 5 bases and J dropped 0; count of bases not matched to a gene: 3. This CDR3 is 17 amino acids long. Looked up from germline, CDR1 is MRHNA and CDR2 is SNTAGT. The CDR3 is CASSQTSGGSNTGELFF. Written as DNA, the CDR3 is TGTGCCAGCAGTCAGACTAGCGGGGGGTCGAACACCGGGGAGCTGTTTTTT.

The gene calls are TRBV7-2 and TRBJ2-7; TRBD2 matches 7 bases. The CDR3 has 13 amino acids. Germline CDR1 reads SGHTA; CDR2 reads FQGNSA. J was trimmed by 7 bases and V by 4 bases; bases with no gene match: 7. The CDR3, as DNA: TGTGCCAGCAGCTGGATGAGGGAGGGGGAGCAGTACTTC. This codes for CASSWMREGEQYF.

This clone turned up a few times. This sequence joins TRBV5-1 and TRBJ2-5; 12 bases line up with TRBD1. J was trimmed by 1 base and V by 4 bases; bases with no gene match: 5. The CDR3 has 16 amino acids. CDR1 and CDR2 from the germline V gene are SGHRS and YFSETQ. The CDR3 DNA sequence: TGCGCCAGCAGCCTGGGACAGGGGGCTTTCCAAGAGACCCAGTACTTC. As protein: CASSLGQGAFQETQYF.

The chain joins TRBV7-9 to TRBJ2-5, with 7 bases that match TRBD1. There are 16 residues in the CDR3. Germline V gene data show CDR1 as SEHNR and CDR2 as FQNEAQ (reference sequence). Trimming removed 5 bases from V and 5 bases from J; junction bases left unmatched: 14. The CDR3 spells CASSATFRQGLETQYF. CDR3 coding DNA: TGTGCCAGCAGCGCTACATTTAGACAGGGTTTGGAGACCCAGTACTTC.

The chain employs TRBV6-1 and TRBJ2-7; tentative D call: TRBD1 (6 bases). CDR3 size: 15 residues. V lost 6 bases and J 0 bases, leaving 15 bases between the germline ends. Germline V gene sequence: CDR1 MNHNS, CDR2 SASEGT. The CDR3 reads CASSSGQLSSYEQYF. CDR3 coding DNA: TGTGCCAGCAGCTCTGGACAGCTCAGCTCCTACGAGCAGTACTTC.

V usage is TRBV7-3 and J usage is TRBJ2-5, with TRBD1 matching over 10 bases. This CDR3 is 16 amino acids long. The germline V gene encodes CDR1 SGHTA and CDR2 FQGTGA. V shed 2 bases and J 5 bases; nucleotides not matched to a gene: 8. Written as DNA, the CDR3 is TGTGCCAGCAGCTTAGTAGGACAGGGGGTAGGGGAGACCCAGTACTTC. Amino acid sequence: CASSLVGQGVGETQYF.

This chain connects TRBV19 to TRBJ2-1; D gene ambiguous. This CDR3 contains 18 residues. Trimming took 1 base from V and 3 from J, leaving 19 bases between them. Germline loops: CDR1 LNHDA, CDR2 SQIVND (reference sequence). The CDR3 region is CASSIGKQATILYNEQFF. CDR3 DNA sequence: TGTGCCAGTAGTATAGGGAAGCAGGCGACGATCCTCTACAATGAGCAGTTCTTC.

The V call is TRBV4-2, the J call TRBJ2-7; 15 bases are a match to TRBD2. The length of the CDR3 is 19 residues. Looked up from germline, CDR1 is LGHNA and CDR2 is YNFKEQ. The J segment lost 0 bases and the V segment lost 3 bases, leaving 9 bases of the junction unmatched. CDR3 in DNA: TGTGCCAGCAGCCAGGCCGGGACTAGCGGGAGGTCCGACTCCTACGAGCAGTACTTC. It is translated as CASSQAGTSGRSDSYEQYF.

The chain employs TRBV30 and TRBJ1-4, with TRBD1 matching over 10 bases. The CDR3 spans 13 residues. Germline values: CDR1 GTSNPN, CDR2 SVGIG (reference sequence). V shed 3 bases, J shed 7 bases, and the junction held 2 bases outside the gene matches. This CDR3 reads CAWSRDRGEKLFF. Here the CDR3 DNA reads TGTGCCTGGAGCCGGGACAGGGGTGAAAAACTGTTTTTT. The full variable domain, with the rest looked up from reference TRBV30 and TRBJ1-4, is SQTIHQWPATLVQPVGSPLSLECTVEGTSNPNLYWYRQAAGRGLQLLFYSVGIGQISSEVPQNLSASRPQDRQFILSSKKLLLSDSGFYLCAWSRDRGEKLFFGSGTQLSVL.

DNA for the CDR3: TGTGCCAGCAGCTACGACCCGACAGACGAGCAGTACTTC. Protein: CASSYDPTDEQYF. The rearrangement joins TRBV7-9 to TRBJ2-7; TRBD1 might be the D (5 bases). The CDR3 spans 13 residues. Germline V gene data show CDR1 as SEHNR and CDR2 as FQNEAQ (reference sequence). V was pared by 4 bases and J by 5 bases, with 12 bases between.

The V call is TRBV10-1, the J call TRBJ2-3; TRBD1 might be the D (6 bases). The ends were cut back, 2 bases at V and 0 bases at J, with 27 bases in the middle. Germline-derived CDR1 and CDR2 are WNHNN and SYGVQD (reference sequence). This CDR3 contains 21 residues. CDR3 sequence (DNA): TGCGCCAGCAGTGAGGAGGCCGGTGGGCCCTTAGGGGGTTTTAGCACAGATACGCAGTATTTT. Protein sequence: CASSEEAGGPLGGFSTDTQYF.

The chain links TRBV6-1 to TRBJ2-5; D call uncertain. The CDR3 loop spans 14 amino acids. Trimming took off 5 bases at V and 2 bases at J, with 12 bases between the two ends. Germline V gene sequence: CDR1 MNHNS, CDR2 SASEGT. The CDR3: CASSSLGRQETQYF. The CDR3 DNA sequence: TGTGCCAGCAGTAGCCTGGGTAGACAAGAGACCCAGTACTTC.

The chain recombines TRBV6-1 with TRBJ1-5; 7 nucleotides align to TRBD1. The CDR3 consists of 13 residues. J lost 6 bases, V lost 6 bases, and 5 bases had no gene match. Germline V lookup: CDR1 MNHNS, CDR2 SASEGT. CDR3 sequence: CASRGTAGQPQHF. In DNA form, the CDR3 reads TGTGCCAGCAGGGGGACAGCCGGTCAGCCCCAGCATTTT.

The chain joins TRBV6-1 to TRBJ2-7; no clear D gene. Trimming left V 4 bases short and J 0 bases short, with 16 bases between. CDR1 and CDR2 from the germline V gene are MNHNS and SASEGT. The CDR3 sequence is 16 residues long. The CDR3 loop is CASSGPRLDGSYEQYF. CDR3 nucleotide sequence: TGTGCCAGCAGTGGACCCCGGTTGGACGGCTCCTACGAGCAGTACTTC.

The J gene is TRBJ1-1, the V gene TRBV19; weak D call: TRBD1 (5 bases). CDR1 and CDR2 (germline): LNHDA, SQIVND (reference sequence). V was pared by 3 bases and J by 10 bases, with 15 bases between. The length of the CDR3 is 13 residues. Here the CDR3 reads CASSISGTGRAFF. In DNA form, the CDR3 reads TGTGCCAGTAGTATCTCCGGTACAGGTAGAGCTTTCTTT.

The rearrangement joins TRBV9 to TRBJ1-5; 12 bases are shared with TRBD1. CDR1 and CDR2 (germline): SGDLS, YYNGEE. CDR3 length: 19 residues. The DNA of the CDR3 is TGTGTCGATCGCCCAGTAGGGACAGGGGGCGGTGATAGCAATCAGCCCCAGCATTTT. Protein product: CVDRPVGTGGGDSNQPQHF.

The J gene is TRBJ2-5, the V gene TRBV27; 14 bases fit TRBD2. The germline CDR1 and CDR2 sequences are MNHEY and SMNVEV (reference sequence). Trimming cost V 6 bases and J 4 bases; bases outside gene matches: 7. The CDR3 runs 16 residues. CDR3 in DNA: TGTGCCAGCAGCCCCGGGACTAGCGGGGGCACAGAGACCCAGTACTTC. Its protein product is CASSPGTSGGTETQYF.

This clone was seen only once. The sample has other DNA sequences that encode this CDR3 too. The gene calls are TRBV11-1 and TRBJ2-3; D uncertain. Trimming shortened V by 5 bases and J by 6 bases, and 15 bases separated the two germline ends. The V gene's germline CDR1 is SGHAT and CDR2 FQDESV (reference sequence). The CDR3 is 14 amino acids. The CDR3 DNA is TGTGCCAGCAGCGTGGAGTTACTCGCGGATACGCAGTATTTT. Encoded protein: CASSVELLADTQYF.

This clone has only a few counts. The rearrangement joins TRBV11-3 to TRBJ1-2; 10 bases map to TRBD1. The junction had 7 bases not matched to a gene; V was cut back by 5 bases and J by 7 bases. The length of the CDR3 is 14 residues. CDR1 and CDR2 (germline): SGHNT, YENEEA. The CDR3, as DNA: TGTGCCAGCAGCCCGGGGGACAGGGGCGTTGGCTACACCTTC. Translation: CASSPGDRGVGYTF.

The chain links TRBV5-4 to TRBJ1-6; a weak D match, TRBD1 (5 bases). The CDR3 runs 17 residues. The V gene's germline CDR1 is SGHNT and CDR2 YYREEE (reference sequence). V was trimmed by 4 bases and J by 0 bases, leaving 14 bases between them. The CDR3 sequence is CASSPGTASSYNSPLHF. The CDR3 DNA reads as TGTGCCAGCAGCCCCGGGACGGCGAGCTCCTATAATTCACCCCTCCACTTT.

This chain links TRBV19 with TRBJ2-7, with 9 bases lining up with TRBD1. The germline V gene has CDR1 LNHDA and CDR2 SQIVND (reference sequence). Trimming cost V 6 bases and J 5 bases; bases outside gene matches: 14. The CDR3 length is 16 residues. The CDR3 coding sequence is TGTGCCAGTAGACGAAATTCCGGGACAGGGTCCCACGAGCAGTACTTC. It specifies CASRRNSGTGSHEQYF. Using reference TRBV19 and TRBJ2-7 for the parts outside the CDR3, the full variable domain is DGGITQSPKYLFRKEGQNVTLSCEQNLNHDAMYWYRQDPGQGLRLIYYSQIVNDFQKGDIAEGYSVSREKKESFPLTVTSAQKNPTAFYLCASRRNSGTGSHEQYFGPGTRLTVT.

As to this clone: One junction end does not reproduce the germline sequence, and a read error may be involved. The chain recombines TRBV7-3 with TRBJ2-7; D may be TRBD2 (6 bases). The CDR3 contains 13 residues. CDR1 SGHTA and CDR2 FQGTGA come from the germline V gene. In DNA form, the CDR3 reads TGTGCCAGCAGCCCGGGGAGGTCCTTCGAGCAGTACTTC. This sequence encodes CASSPGRSFEQYF. Full variable domain (missing parts from reference TRBV7-3 and TRBJ2-7): GAGVSQTPSNKVTEKGKYVELRCDPISGHTALYWYRQSLGQGPEFLIYFQGTGAADDSGLPNDRFFAVRPEGSVSTLKIQRTERGDSAVYLCASSPGRSFEQYFGPGTRLTVT.

V usage is TRBV7-9 and J usage is TRBJ1-4, with D unclear. The CDR3 is 15 residues long. V lost 5 bases to trimming and J lost 7 bases, with 17 bases between them. Germline-derived CDR1 and CDR2 are SEHNR and FQNEAQ (reference sequence). The CDR3 is CASSPRGVPTEKLFF. The CDR3 nucleotides read TGTGCCAGCAGCCCTCGAGGAGTCCCAACTGAAAAACTGTTTTTT. Drawing the rest from reference TRBV7-9 and TRBJ1-4, the complete variable domain is DTGVSQNPRHKITKRGQNVTFRCDPISEHNRLYWYRQTLGQGPEFLTYFQNEAQLEKSRLLSDRFSAERPKGSFSTLEIQRTEQGDSAMYLCASSPRGVPTEKLFFGSGTQLSVL.

V usage is TRBV4-3 and J usage is TRBJ1-1, with 8 bases fitting TRBD1. The CDR3 runs 13 residues. The V gene's germline CDR1 is LGHNA and CDR2 YSLEER. V dropped 1 base and J dropped 7; count of bases not matched to a gene: 2. The CDR3 loop reads CASSQGQGIEAFF. CDR3 nucleotide sequence: TGCGCCAGCAGCCAAGGACAGGGGATTGAAGCTTTCTTT.

The chain is built from TRBV29-1 and TRBJ2-6; D is possibly TRBD1 or TRBD2 (5 bases each). The CDR3 is made up of 12 amino acids. Germline V gene data show CDR1 as SQVTM and CDR2 as ANQGSEA. Trimming cost V 1 base and J 8 bases, with 6 bases left between them. CDR3 in amino acids: CSVEGGSNVLTF. In nucleotides, the CDR3 is TGCAGCGTTGAAGGGGGGTCCAACGTCCTGACTTTC.

The chain joins TRBV6-4 to TRBJ2-1; D is unclear. The CDR3 sequence is 14 residues long. Germline CDR1 reads MRHNA; CDR2 reads SNTAGT. V lost 5 bases and J 4 bases, leaving 12 bases between the germline ends. The CDR3 spells CASSWHNLYNEQFF. The DNA of the CDR3 is TGTGCCAGCAGTTGGCATAATCTTTACAATGAGCAGTTCTTC.